The clone carrying this T cell receptor beta chain was seen repeatedly, ten times or more. Its antigen is not identified. V dropped 4 bases and J dropped 2 bases, with 15 bases sitting between them. Germline V gene sequence: CDR1 SQVTM, CDR2 ANQGSEA. The CDR3 runs 15 residues. These data belong to a study of T cell repertoires in cytomegalovirus infection. As for the study in general: Public TCR beta signatures provided an indication of both CMV infection and a matching HLA type.

TCRdb used MiXCR to reprocess the reads, holding one entry per CDR3 protein. In the table there are around 440,000 distinct CDR3 sequences, over 9% of which are singletons. General study results and limits: CMV-specific HLA-C-restricted TCR beta clonotypes dominated the ex vivo response.

The sequenced material came from PBMCs. The chain links TRBV29-1 to TRBJ1-5; a possible D gene is TRBD1 (5 bases). This receptor was obtained from a human donor in good health (CMV status not recorded). Some clones in this sample may be carry-over from other donors' samples. CDR3 nucleotide sequence: TGCAGCGTTGCGCTAGGGGCGAGTGGCAATCAGCCCCAGCATTTT. Translation: CSVALGASGNQPQHF.